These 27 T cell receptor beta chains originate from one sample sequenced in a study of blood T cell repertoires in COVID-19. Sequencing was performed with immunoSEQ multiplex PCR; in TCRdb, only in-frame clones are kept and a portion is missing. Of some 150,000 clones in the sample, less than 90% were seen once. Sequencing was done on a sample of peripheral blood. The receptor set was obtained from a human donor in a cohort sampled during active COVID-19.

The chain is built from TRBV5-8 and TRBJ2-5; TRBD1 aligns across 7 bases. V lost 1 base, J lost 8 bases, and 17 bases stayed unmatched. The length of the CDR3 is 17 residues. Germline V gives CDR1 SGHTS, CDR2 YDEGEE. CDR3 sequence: CASSLTTVDRRSDTQYF. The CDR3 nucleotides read TGTGCCAGCAGCTTGACGACCGTGGACAGGCGATCGGATACCCAGTACTTC.

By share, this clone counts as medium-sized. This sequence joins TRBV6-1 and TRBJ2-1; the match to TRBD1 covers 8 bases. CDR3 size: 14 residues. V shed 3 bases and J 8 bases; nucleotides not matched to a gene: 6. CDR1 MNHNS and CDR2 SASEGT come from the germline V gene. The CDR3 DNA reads TGTGCCAGCAGTGATGGACAGGGTAGCGATGAGCAGTTCTTC. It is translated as CASSDGQGSDEQFF.

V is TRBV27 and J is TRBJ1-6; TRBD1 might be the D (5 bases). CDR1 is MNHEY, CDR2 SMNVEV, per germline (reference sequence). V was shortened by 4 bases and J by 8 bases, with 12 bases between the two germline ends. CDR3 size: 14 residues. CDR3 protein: CASSSATAHSPLHF. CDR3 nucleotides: TGTGCCAGCAGTTCGGCGACAGCTCATTCACCCCTCCACTTT.

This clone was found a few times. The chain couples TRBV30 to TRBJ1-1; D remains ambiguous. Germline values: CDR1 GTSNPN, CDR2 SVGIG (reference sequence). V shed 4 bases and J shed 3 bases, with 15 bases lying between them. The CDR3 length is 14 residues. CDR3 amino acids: CAWTLRSSYTEAFF. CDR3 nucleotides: TGTGCCTGGACCCTCAGGTCTTCCTACACTGAAGCTTTCTTT.

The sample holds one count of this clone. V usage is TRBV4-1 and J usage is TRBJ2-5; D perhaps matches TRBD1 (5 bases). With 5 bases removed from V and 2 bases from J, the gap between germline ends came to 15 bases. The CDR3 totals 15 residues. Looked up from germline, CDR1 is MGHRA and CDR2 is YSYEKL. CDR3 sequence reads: CASSLGVSGQETQYF. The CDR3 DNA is TGCGCCAGCAGCTTAGGGGTCTCAGGGCAAGAGACCCAGTACTTC.

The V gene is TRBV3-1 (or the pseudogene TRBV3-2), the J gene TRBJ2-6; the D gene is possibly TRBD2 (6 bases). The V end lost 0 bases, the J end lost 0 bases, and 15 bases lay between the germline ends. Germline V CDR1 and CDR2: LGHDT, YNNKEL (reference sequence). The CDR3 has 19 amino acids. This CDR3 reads CASSQDWGTFRSGANVLTF. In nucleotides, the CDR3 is TGTGCCAGCAGCCAAGACTGGGGGACTTTCCGCTCTGGGGCCAACGTCCTGACTTTC.

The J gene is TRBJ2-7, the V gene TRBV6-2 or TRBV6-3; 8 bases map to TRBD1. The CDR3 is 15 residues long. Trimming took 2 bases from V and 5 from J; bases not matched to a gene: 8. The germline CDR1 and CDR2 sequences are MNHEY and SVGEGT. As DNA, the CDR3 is TGTGCCAGCAGTTACGGCGGACAGGGAGGACACGAGCAGTACTTC. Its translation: CASSYGGQGGHEQYF.

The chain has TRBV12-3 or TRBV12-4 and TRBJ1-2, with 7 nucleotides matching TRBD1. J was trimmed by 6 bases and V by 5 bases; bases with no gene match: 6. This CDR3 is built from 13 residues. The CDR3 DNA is TGTGCCAGCAGTCCCAGGGGGTCCGATGGCTACACCTTC. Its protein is CASSPRGSDGYTF.

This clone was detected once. The CDR3 region has the DNA TGTGCCAGCAGCCCGGGGGGCAGCTTAACAGATACGCAGTATTTT. This translates into CASSPGGSLTDTQYF. The V and J genes are TRBV7-8 and TRBJ2-3; TRBD2 might be the D (7 bases). The CDR3 spans 15 residues. CDR1 is SGHVS, CDR2 FQNEAQ, per germline. Trimming took off 5 bases at V and 3 bases at J, with 15 bases between the two ends.

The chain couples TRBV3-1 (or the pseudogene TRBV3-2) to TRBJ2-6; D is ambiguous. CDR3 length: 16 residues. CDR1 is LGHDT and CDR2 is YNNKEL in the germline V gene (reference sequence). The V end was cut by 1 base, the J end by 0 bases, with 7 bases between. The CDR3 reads CASSQAQSSGANVLTF. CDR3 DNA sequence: TGTGCCAGCAGCCAAGCACAGAGCTCTGGGGCCAACGTCCTGACTTTC.

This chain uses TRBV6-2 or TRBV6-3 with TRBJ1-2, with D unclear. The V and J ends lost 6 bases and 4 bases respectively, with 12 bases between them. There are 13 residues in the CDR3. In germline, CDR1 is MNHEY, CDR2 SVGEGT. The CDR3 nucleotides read TGTGCCAGCAGCAGGACTGACTTCTATGGCTACACCTTC. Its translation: CASSRTDFYGYTF.

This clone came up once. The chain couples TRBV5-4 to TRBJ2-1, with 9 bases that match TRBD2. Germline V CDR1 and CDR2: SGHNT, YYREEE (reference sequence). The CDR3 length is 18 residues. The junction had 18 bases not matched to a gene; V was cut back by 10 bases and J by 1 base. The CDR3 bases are TGTGCCCTGGCCCCCGGGCGGGGGGGCGAGACGTCCTACAATGAGCAGTTCTTC. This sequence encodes CALAPGRGGETSYNEQFF. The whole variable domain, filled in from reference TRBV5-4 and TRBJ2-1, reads ETGVTQSPTHLIKTRGQQVTLRCSSQSGHNTVSWYQQALGQGPQFIFQYYREEENGRGNFPPRFSGLQFPNYSSELNVNALELDDSALYLCALAPGRGGETSYNEQFFGPGTRLTVL.

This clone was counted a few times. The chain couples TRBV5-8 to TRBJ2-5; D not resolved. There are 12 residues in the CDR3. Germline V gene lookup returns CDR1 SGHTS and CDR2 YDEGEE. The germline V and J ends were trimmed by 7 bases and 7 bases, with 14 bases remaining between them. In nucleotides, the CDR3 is TGTGCCAGCCGCCCGGGTAGTGGGACCCAGTACTTC. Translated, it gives CASRPGSGTQYF.

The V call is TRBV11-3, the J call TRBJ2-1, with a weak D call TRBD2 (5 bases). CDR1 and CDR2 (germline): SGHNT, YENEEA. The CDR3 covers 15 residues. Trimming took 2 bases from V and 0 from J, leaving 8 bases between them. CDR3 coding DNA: TGTGCCAGCAGCTTAATGGGGAGCTCCTACAATGAGCAGTTCTTC. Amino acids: CASSLMGSSYNEQFF.

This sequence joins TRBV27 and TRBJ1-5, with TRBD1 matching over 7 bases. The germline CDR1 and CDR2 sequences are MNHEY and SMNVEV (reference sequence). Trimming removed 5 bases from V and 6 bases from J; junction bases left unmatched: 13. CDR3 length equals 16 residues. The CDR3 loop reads CASSPRQGMRFQPQHF. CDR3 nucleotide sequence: TGTGCCAGCAGTCCCAGACAGGGAATGCGGTTTCAGCCCCAGCATTTT.

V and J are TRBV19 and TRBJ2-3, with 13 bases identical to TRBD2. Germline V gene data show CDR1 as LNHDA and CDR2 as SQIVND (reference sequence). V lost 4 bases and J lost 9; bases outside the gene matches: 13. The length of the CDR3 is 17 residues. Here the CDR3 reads CASSRPPLAGGQGTQYF. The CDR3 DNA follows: TGTGCCAGTAGTAGGCCCCCACTAGCGGGGGGGCAGGGCACGCAGTATTTT.

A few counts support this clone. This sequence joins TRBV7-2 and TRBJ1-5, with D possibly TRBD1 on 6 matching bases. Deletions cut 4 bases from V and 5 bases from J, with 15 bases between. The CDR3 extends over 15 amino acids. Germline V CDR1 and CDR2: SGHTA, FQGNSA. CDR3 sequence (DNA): TGTGCCAGCAGCTCCGGTGGGGGCGCACATCAGCCCCAGCATTTT. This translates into CASSSGGGAHQPQHF.

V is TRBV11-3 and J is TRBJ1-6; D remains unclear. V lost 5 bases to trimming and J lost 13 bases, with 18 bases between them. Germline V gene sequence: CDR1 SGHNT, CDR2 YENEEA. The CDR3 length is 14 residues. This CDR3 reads CASSREVGGSPLHF. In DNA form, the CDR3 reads TGTGCCAGCAGCAGGGAAGTGGGAGGAAGCCCCCTCCACTTT.

Written as DNA, the CDR3 is TGTGCCAGCAGCCCCGGGGGGGCTTTGACAGATACGCAGTATTTT. It yields the protein CASSPGGALTDTQYF. V and J are TRBV11-3 and TRBJ2-3; 8 bases are shared with TRBD2. Unmatched junction bases numbered 7, after V lost 5 bases and J lost 3 bases. The germline V gene has CDR1 SGHNT and CDR2 YENEEA. The CDR3 loop spans 15 amino acids.

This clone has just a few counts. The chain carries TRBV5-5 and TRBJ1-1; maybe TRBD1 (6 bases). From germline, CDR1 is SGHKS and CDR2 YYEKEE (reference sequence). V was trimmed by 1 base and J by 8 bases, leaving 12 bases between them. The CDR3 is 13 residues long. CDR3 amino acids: CASSLSRTAEAFF. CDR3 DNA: TGTGCCAGCAGCTTGTCACGGACAGCGGAAGCTTTCTTT.

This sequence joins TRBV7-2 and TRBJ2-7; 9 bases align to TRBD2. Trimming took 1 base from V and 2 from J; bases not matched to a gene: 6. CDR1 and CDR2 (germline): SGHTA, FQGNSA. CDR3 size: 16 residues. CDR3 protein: CASSLDSGGRTYEQYF. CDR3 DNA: TGTGCCAGCAGCTTAGACAGCGGGGGGCGAACCTACGAGCAGTACTTC.

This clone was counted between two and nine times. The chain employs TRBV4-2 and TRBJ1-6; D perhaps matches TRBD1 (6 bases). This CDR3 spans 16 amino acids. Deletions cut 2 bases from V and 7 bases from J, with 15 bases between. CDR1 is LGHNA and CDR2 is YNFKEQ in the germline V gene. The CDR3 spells CASSQRNRVANSPLHF. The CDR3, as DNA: TGTGCCAGCAGCCAAAGGAACAGGGTTGCGAATTCACCCCTCCACTTT.

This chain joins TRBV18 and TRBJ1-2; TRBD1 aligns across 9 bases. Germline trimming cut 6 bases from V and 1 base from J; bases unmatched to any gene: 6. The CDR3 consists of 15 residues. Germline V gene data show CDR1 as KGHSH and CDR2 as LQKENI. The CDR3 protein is CASSLTGGSNYGYTF. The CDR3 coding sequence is TGTGCCAGCTCTCTTACAGGGGGCAGTAACTATGGCTACACCTTC.

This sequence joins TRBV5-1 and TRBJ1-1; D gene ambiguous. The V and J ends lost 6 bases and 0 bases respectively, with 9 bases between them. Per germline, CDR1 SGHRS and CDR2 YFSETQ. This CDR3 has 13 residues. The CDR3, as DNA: TGCGCCAGCAAAACTGACATGAACACTGAAGCTTTCTTT. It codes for CASKTDMNTEAFF.

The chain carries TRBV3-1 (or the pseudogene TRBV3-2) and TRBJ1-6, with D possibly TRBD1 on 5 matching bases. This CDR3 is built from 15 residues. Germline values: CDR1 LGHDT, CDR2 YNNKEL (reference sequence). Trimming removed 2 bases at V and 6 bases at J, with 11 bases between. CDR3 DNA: TGTGCCAGCAGCCAACAGGCAGGGATTAATTCACCCCTCCACTTT. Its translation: CASSQQAGINSPLHF.

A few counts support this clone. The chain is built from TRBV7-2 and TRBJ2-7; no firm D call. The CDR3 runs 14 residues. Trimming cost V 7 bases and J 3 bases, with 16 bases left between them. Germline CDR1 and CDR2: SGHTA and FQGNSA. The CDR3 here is CASTPAGLSYEQYF. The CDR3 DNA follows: TGTGCCAGCACCCCCGCAGGTTTAAGCTACGAGCAGTACTTC.

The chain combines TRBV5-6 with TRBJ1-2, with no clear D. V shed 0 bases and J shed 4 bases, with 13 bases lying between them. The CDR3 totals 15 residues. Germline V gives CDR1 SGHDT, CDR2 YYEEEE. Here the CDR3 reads CASSLGVEVGYGYTF. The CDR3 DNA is TGTGCCAGCAGCTTGGGGGTTGAGGTGGGCTATGGCTACACCTTC.